These 18 T cell receptor beta chains share one sample of origin, sequenced in a study of cytomegalovirus exposure and HLA in healthy donors. Some clones are missing from TCRdb's copy, which holds only in-frame ones; the method was immunoSEQ multiplex PCR. This sample has roughly 220,000 clones, with over 80% found just once. Sequencing was carried out using PBMCs. All receptors come from a woman between 18 and 29 years old in good health and CMV-seronegative.

This clone was seen only a few times. The chain links TRBV4-1 to TRBJ1-2; TRBD1 matches at 8 bases. Per the germline V gene, CDR1 is MGHRA and CDR2 is YSYEKL. The CDR3 extends over 14 amino acids. V trimming: 1 base; J trimming: 7 bases; junction bases outside the gene matches: 5. The CDR3 loop is CASSQVNRGGGYTF. The CDR3 nucleotides are TGCGCCAGCAGCCAAGTAAACAGGGGGGGTGGCTACACCTTC.

The gene calls are TRBV28 and TRBJ1-3; D gene unclear. CDR3 length: 14 amino acids. V was pared by 5 bases and J by 3 bases, with 11 bases between. The germline gives CDR1 MDHEN, CDR2 SYDVKM. The CDR3 sequence: CASSPRRFGNTIYF. CDR3 bases: TGTGCCAGCAGTCCCAGGAGGTTTGGAAACACCATATATTTT.

The chain uses TRBV5-1 and TRBJ2-5, with 10 bases aligning to TRBD2. V trimming: 5 bases; J trimming: 4 bases; junction bases outside the gene matches: 11. CDR3 size: 16 residues. CDR1 and CDR2 from the germline V gene are SGHRS and YFSETQ. CDR3 DNA sequence: TGCGCCAGCAGGGGGCTAGCGGGAGCCCCTCGAGAGACCCAGTACTTC. It is translated as CASRGLAGAPRETQYF.

The rearrangement links TRBV19 to TRBJ2-7; TRBD1 is a possible D gene (5 bases). The CDR3 contains 13 residues. Germline CDR1 reads LNHDA; CDR2 reads SQIVND (reference sequence). V gave up 3 bases and J gave up 2 bases, with 8 bases separating them. In nucleotides, the CDR3 is TGTGCCAGTAGTATTGACAGAACCTACGAGCAGTACTTC. It specifies CASSIDRTYEQYF. The whole variable domain, remainder taken from reference TRBV19 and TRBJ2-7, is DGGITQSPKYLFRKEGQNVTLSCEQNLNHDAMYWYRQDPGQGLRLIYYSQIVNDFQKGDIAEGYSVSREKKESFPLTVTSAQKNPTAFYLCASSIDRTYEQYFGPGTRLTVT.

The V and J genes are TRBV2 and TRBJ2-1; perhaps TRBD2 as D (6 bases). CDR1 and CDR2 from the germline V gene are SNHLY and FYNNEI. V lost 6 bases, J lost 9 bases, and 24 bases lay in between. The CDR3 totals 16 residues. The CDR3 coding sequence is TGTGCCAGCAGCGAACCAAAACTTCCCTCTAGCGCTGAGCAGTTCTTC. Amino acid sequence: CASSEPKLPSSAEQFF. The entire variable domain, with the rest obtained from reference TRBV2 and TRBJ2-1, is as follows: EPEVTQTPSHQVTQMGQEVILRCVPISNHLYFYWYRQILGQKVEFLVSFYNNEISEKSEIFDDQFSVERPDGSNFTLKIRSTKLEDSAMYFCASSEPKLPSSAEQFFGPGTRLTVL.

The rearrangement uses TRBV13 and TRBJ2-1; TRBD1 matches at 9 bases. CDR3 size: 15 residues. V was pared by 5 bases and J by 0 bases, with 2 bases of the junction left unmatched. CDR1 and CDR2 (germline): PRHDT, FYEKMQ (reference sequence). The CDR3: CASSPDRGSYNEQFF. The CDR3 region has the DNA TGTGCCAGCAGCCCGGACAGGGGCTCCTACAATGAGCAGTTCTTC.

The V gene is TRBV19, the J gene TRBJ1-2, with D possibly being TRBD1 (5 bases). This CDR3 comprises 13 residues. Germline CDR1 LNHDA, CDR2 SQIVND (reference sequence). Trimming removed 4 bases at V and 5 bases at J, with 11 bases between. The CDR3 bases are TGTGCCAGTAGTACGGCGCAGGGTTATGGCTACACCTTC. This sequence encodes CASSTAQGYGYTF. The complete variable domain, with remaining parts taken from reference TRBV19 and TRBJ1-2, reads DGGITQSPKYLFRKEGQNVTLSCEQNLNHDAMYWYRQDPGQGLRLIYYSQIVNDFQKGDIAEGYSVSREKKESFPLTVTSAQKNPTAFYLCASSTAQGYGYTFGSGTRLTVV.

The rearrangement uses TRBV28 and TRBJ1-1; the match to TRBD1 covers 7 bases. The germline CDR1 and CDR2 sequences are MDHEN and SYDVKM. The CDR3 length is 13 residues. The trim removed 6 bases at V and 5 bases at J, leaving 6 bases unmatched. Written as DNA, the CDR3 is TGTGCCAGCAGACCCCAACAGGGGACTGAAGCTTTCTTT. Its translation is CASRPQQGTEAFF.

As for this clone: The sample carries other DNA sequences with the same CDR3. The rearrangement joins TRBV9 to TRBJ2-7, with 12 bases that match TRBD2. Trimming took 0 bases from V and 2 from J; bases not matched to a gene: 0. The CDR3 is 15 residues long. Germline CDR1 reads SGDLS; CDR2 reads YYNGEE. The CDR3 here is CASSVGTSGTYEQYF. The CDR3 bases are TGTGCCAGCAGCGTAGGGACTAGCGGGACCTACGAGCAGTACTTC.

This clone was observed a handful of times. The rearrangement joins TRBV7-9 to TRBJ2-2; D is undetermined. CDR3 length equals 14 residues. The V and J ends lost 3 bases and 5 bases respectively, with 10 bases between them. Germline CDR1 SEHNR, CDR2 FQNEAQ (reference sequence). The CDR3 nucleotides read TGTGCCAGCAGCTTTTACGGGTCTACCGGGGAGCTGTTTTTT. The encoded protein is CASSFYGSTGELFF.

The V call is TRBV7-9, the J call TRBJ1-2; 9 bases line up with TRBD1. The germline V gene has CDR1 SEHNR and CDR2 FQNEAQ (reference sequence). J lost 7 bases, V lost 3 bases, and 15 bases had no gene match. CDR3 length: 17 residues. The CDR3 is CASSFEGLGQGHGGYTF. CDR3 bases: TGTGCCAGCAGCTTTGAGGGACTGGGACAGGGACACGGTGGCTACACCTTC.

The V and J genes are TRBV7-3 and TRBJ2-5; possibly TRBD1 for D (6 bases). V was cut by 1 base and J by 5 bases, with 20 bases left in between. The CDR3 covers 17 residues. The germline V gene encodes CDR1 SGHTA and CDR2 FQGTGA. This CDR3 reads CASSLNGRGIWWETQYF. The CDR3 bases are TGTGCCAGCAGCTTAAATGGCAGGGGAATTTGGTGGGAGACCCAGTACTTC.

The chain uses TRBV28 and TRBJ1-1, with a tentative D call TRBD1 (6 bases). Germline assignment: CDR1 MDHEN and CDR2 SYDVKM. Trimming left V 5 bases short and J 4 bases short, with 14 bases between. The CDR3 length is 14 residues. The CDR3 nucleotides are TGTGCCAGCAGTCCGCACAGGGTGACCACTGAAGCTTTCTTT. It codes for CASSPHRVTTEAFF.

Written as DNA, the CDR3 is TGTGCCAGCAGCGCGAGCCCGCTAGCGGGAGGTGGCAATGAGCAGTTCTTC. This encodes CASSASPLAGGGNEQFF. The chain combines TRBV9 with TRBJ2-1; 11 bases match TRBD2. Germline CDR1 is SGDLS and CDR2 is YYNGEE. This CDR3 has 17 residues. Trimming removed 3 bases from V and 6 bases from J; junction bases left unmatched: 11.

V usage is TRBV30 and J usage is TRBJ1-1, with TRBD1 matching over 7 bases. V dropped 7 bases and J dropped 4; count of bases not matched to a gene: 6. The germline CDR1 and CDR2 sequences are GTSNPN and SVGIG (reference sequence). The CDR3 length is 12 residues. The CDR3 here is CALNRGSTEAFF. As DNA, the CDR3 is TGTGCCTTAAACAGGGGATCCACTGAAGCTTTCTTT.

The chain carries TRBV7-3 and TRBJ1-2; D unresolved. V lost 1 base, J lost 4 bases, and 13 bases lay in between. Germline CDR1 reads SGHTA; CDR2 reads FQGTGA. The CDR3 runs to 15 residues. CDR3 DNA: TGTGCCAGCAGCTTAAATCCTGGAGTGCCCTATGGCTACACCTTC. Translating it yields CASSLNPGVPYGYTF.

This rearrangement joins TRBV27 to TRBJ2-2, with unresolved D. Trimming took 5 bases from V and 3 from J, leaving 7 bases between them. Germline CDR1 reads MNHEY; CDR2 reads SMNVEV (reference sequence). The CDR3 spans 13 residues. The CDR3 nucleotides read TGTGCCAGCAGTCCTCCTGACACCGGGGAGCTGTTTTTT. Encoded protein: CASSPPDTGELFF.

The genes are TRBV7-2 and TRBJ2-3, with 11 bases aligning to TRBD2. This CDR3 has 15 amino acids. Germline CDR1 is SGHTA and CDR2 is FQGNSA. V shed 4 bases, J shed 5 bases, and the junction held 5 bases outside the gene matches. This CDR3 is CASSSLAGEGDTQYF. The CDR3 DNA reads TGTGCCAGCAGCTCACTAGCGGGAGAGGGAGATACGCAGTATTTT.